Following are 14 T cell receptor beta chains from one sample sequenced in a study of blood T cell repertoires in COVID-19. The data were produced by immunoSEQ multiplex PCR, yet TCRdb's version contains in-frame clones alone and is incomplete. The sample has 180,000 or so clones; roughly 86% are singletons. The sample comprised PBMCs or T cells enriched from blood (not recorded which). The receptors come from a woman under 40 who had recovered from COVID-19.

The V call is TRBV28, the J call TRBJ1-2, with 8 bases matching TRBD1. CDR1 MDHEN and CDR2 SYDVKM come from the germline V gene. CDR3 size: 15 residues. J gave up 2 bases and V 8 bases, and 10 bases lay outside the gene matches. In DNA, the CDR3 is TGTGCCAGCGAAGGGAGGCAGGGGGCGAACTATGGCTACACCTTC. It translates to CASEGRQGANYGYTF.

The chain is built from TRBV6-5 and TRBJ1-1, with TRBD1 as a possible D gene (6 bases). Looked up from germline, CDR1 is MNHEY and CDR2 is SVGAGI. The CDR3 spans 14 residues. Trimming shortened V by 2 bases and J by 2 bases, and 9 bases separated the two germline ends. As DNA, the CDR3 is TGTGCCAGCAGTTACCGGGGGGGCAACACTGAAGCTTTCTTT. It translates to CASSYRGGNTEAFF.

This clone was seen just once. The V and J genes are TRBV7-3 and TRBJ2-7; TRBD2 matches 9 bases. This CDR3 has 15 amino acids. After removal of 6 bases from V and 1 base from J, the junction contained 7 bases not matched to a gene. Germline V gene lookup returns CDR1 SGHTA and CDR2 FQGTGA. CDR3 bases: TGTGCCAGCAGTTTAGCGGGAGATCGGTCCTACGAGCAGTACTTC. Amino acid sequence: CASSLAGDRSYEQYF.

This clone was counted many times. V is TRBV5-4 and J is TRBJ2-7; the D gene is possibly TRBD2 (6 bases). In germline, CDR1 is SGHNT, CDR2 YYREEE (reference sequence). V was cut by 2 bases and J by 7 bases, with 19 bases left in between. This CDR3 is 15 amino acids long. The CDR3 DNA reads as TGTGCCAGCAGCTTTTCCCGCAGCGGACTACGAGAGCAGTACTTC. This sequence encodes CASSFSRSGLREQYF.

V gene TRBV12-5 combines with J gene TRBJ2-1; 8 bases fit TRBD1. The CDR3 runs to 15 residues. Trimming took 3 bases from V and 7 from J; bases not matched to a gene: 8. CDR1 LGHNT and CDR2 FRNRAP come from the germline V gene. The CDR3, as DNA: TGTGCTAGTGGTTTAGGGCAGGGGGCGATGAATGAGCAGTTCTTC. This encodes CASGLGQGAMNEQFF.

This chain joins TRBV28 and TRBJ2-1; 15 bases agree with TRBD2. Germline V gene lookup returns CDR1 MDHEN and CDR2 SYDVKM. The CDR3 extends over 13 amino acids. The ends lost 6 bases at V and 16 bases at J; junction bases unmatched: 7. The CDR3 protein is CASSRTSGRADFF. In DNA, the CDR3 is TGTGCCAGCAGCCGGACTAGCGGGAGGGCCGATTTCTTC.

V and J are TRBV7-9 and TRBJ1-2; 8 positions match TRBD1. The V gene end was trimmed by 8 bases and the J gene end by 6 bases; junction bases not matched to a gene: 11. The CDR3 is 14 residues long. Germline lookup yields CDR1 SEHNR and CDR2 FQNEAQ (reference sequence). In DNA, the CDR3 is TGTGCCAGCTTACATCCGGACAGGGTTGATGGCTACACCTTC. This codes for CASLHPDRVDGYTF.

This clone was recorded a few times. V is TRBV3-1 (or the pseudogene TRBV3-2) and J is TRBJ2-3, with D unresolved. Germline V gene data show CDR1 as LGHDT and CDR2 as YNNKEL (reference sequence). Between the trimmed V and J ends, which lost 1 base and 6 bases, there was a span of 8 bases. This CDR3 has 13 residues. The DNA for the CDR3 is TGTGCCAGCAGCCAAGTGGTACAGGATACGCAGTATTTT. It is translated as CASSQVVQDTQYF.

The genes are TRBV10-3 and TRBJ1-1; D perhaps matches TRBD1 (5 bases). Trimming pared 0 bases from V and 1 base from J, leaving 12 bases between. CDR1 is ENHRY and CDR2 is SYGVKD in the germline V gene. The CDR3 contains 16 residues. The CDR3 is CAISESLDRTNTEAFF. The CDR3 DNA sequence: TGTGCCATCAGTGAGTCGCTAGACAGAACGAACACTGAAGCTTTCTTT.

This chain uses TRBV28 with TRBJ2-1, with a tentative D call TRBD2 (5 bases). Germline V gene sequence: CDR1 MDHEN, CDR2 SYDVKM. This CDR3 contains 14 residues. Trimming removed 6 bases from V and 8 bases from J, with 17 bases in between. CDR3 protein: CASRTRTLPHEQFF. The CDR3 nucleotides are TGTGCCAGCAGAACTAGGACGCTACCGCATGAGCAGTTCTTC.

The V gene is TRBV2, the J gene TRBJ2-1, with 12 bases lining up with TRBD1. The junction had 10 bases not matched to a gene; V was cut back by 3 bases and J by 7 bases. CDR1 SNHLY and CDR2 FYNNEI come from the germline V gene. The CDR3 runs 17 residues. The CDR3 reads CASSEEGTGGAENEQFF. CDR3 coding DNA: TGTGCCAGCAGTGAGGAGGGGACAGGGGGCGCTGAGAATGAGCAGTTCTTC.

The V gene is TRBV4-2, the J gene TRBJ2-3; 9 bases are a match to TRBD2. Looked up from germline, CDR1 is LGHNA and CDR2 is YNFKEQ. This CDR3 has 16 amino acids. J lost 2 bases, V lost 0 bases, and 3 bases had no gene match. In nucleotides, the CDR3 is TGTGCCAGCAGCCAAGAGACTAGCGGACTCACAGATACGCAGTATTTT. Its protein is CASSQETSGLTDTQYF.

The chain uses TRBV25-1 and TRBJ1-4, with D possibly matching TRBD1 (6 bases). With 4 bases removed from V and 4 bases from J, the gap between germline ends came to 13 bases. In germline, CDR1 is MGHDK, CDR2 SYGVNS. CDR3 size: 15 residues. This CDR3 reads CASSAGQTFNEKLFF. CDR3 coding DNA: TGTGCCAGCAGTGCTGGACAGACGTTTAATGAAAAACTGTTTTTT.

The chain couples TRBV28 to TRBJ2-7, with 7 nucleotides matching TRBD2. In germline, CDR1 is MDHEN, CDR2 SYDVKM. The CDR3 loop spans 13 amino acids. Germline trimming cut 7 bases from V and 7 bases from J; bases unmatched to any gene: 10. CDR3 bases: TGTGCCAGCACAGGGAGGGATTACGAGGAGCAGTACTTC. This codes for CASTGRDYEEQYF.